This record concerns one T cell receptor (beta chain) sequence. Stated treatment: some 19 received Ad26.COV2.S at low or high dose, single or two shots; 5 received placebo; per-sample allocation not given. Sampling occurred on day 63 after the first vaccine or placebo injection. Whoever gave the sample was an adult aged 18-55 years in Boston. Assay used: immunoSEQ multiplex PCR; TCRdb lists only in-frame clones, some missing. The sample contains some 290,000 clones, approximately 86% of which appear only once. There are 15 residues in the CDR3. Germline lookup yields CDR1 GTSNPN and CDR2 SVGIG (reference sequence). V was pared by 1 base and J by 1 base, with 12 bases between. The data are from a study of Ad26.COV2.S vaccination and SARS-CoV-2 variants. Study information: Once, or twice with 56 days between doses, Ad26.COV2.S was given intramuscularly.

Material: peripheral blood, obtained in a trial of Ad26.COV2.S vaccine versus placebo. The sequence was obtained from a person aged 18-60 years who received the Ad26.COV2.S COVID-19 vaccine or a placebo. This chain joins TRBV30 and TRBJ2-3, with D possibly TRBD2 on 6 matching bases. The chain's CDR3 is CAWSGFPGGTDTQYF. The DNA for the CDR3 is TGTGCCTGGAGTGGATTTCCGGGGGGCACAGATACGCAGTATTTT. Full variable domain (rest looked up from reference TRBV30 and TRBJ2-3): SQTIHQWPATLVQPVGSPLSLECTVEGTSNPNLYWYRQAAGRGLQLLFYSVGIGQISSEVPQNLSASRPQDRQFILSSKKLLLSDSGFYLCAWSGFPGGTDTQYFGPGTRLTVL.